The entry below gives a single T cell receptor (beta chain) sequence along with its context. The source of the sample is a study of blood T cell repertoires in COVID-19. The authors' processing: Researchers report that nucleated cell counts were estimated from reference gene primer amplification. Assay used: immunoSEQ multiplex PCR; TCRdb lists only in-frame clones, some missing. Clone size and V and J calls were adopted from that table, with D and trimming inferred from the DNA. This sample yields roughly 120,000 clones, of which 90% are seen a single time; approximately 1.9% belongs to the top ten. This CDR3 has 15 residues. V lost 4 bases and J 6 bases, leaving 19 bases between the germline ends. The germline CDR1 and CDR2 sequences are SGHRS and YFSETQ.

V gene TRBV5-1 combines with J gene TRBJ1-1, with unresolved D. The TCR comes from a human donor with active COVID-19. The donor label of this sample is uncertain. Sequencing input: peripheral blood. CDR3 bases: TGCGCCAGCAGCAACGCGGGGTTGGCGGGCGCTGAAGCTTTCTTT. It yields the protein CASSNAGLAGAEAFF. The full variable domain, with the rest looked up from reference TRBV5-1 and TRBJ1-1, is KAGVTQTPRYLIKTRGQQVTLSCSPISGHRSVSWYQQTPGQGLQFLFEYFSETQRNKGNFPGRFSGRQFSNSRSEMNVSTLELGDSALYLCASSNAGLAGAEAFFGQGTRLTVV.